This TCR beta chain was sequenced during a study of cytotoxic CD8 clonotypes in ibrutinib-treated CLL. Study details: Recorded responses included about 25 partial and 2 complete; following median roughly 70 months, roughly 15 stayed remitted and 12 progressed. On average, each sample had roughly 250,000 productive templates and around 100,000 productive rearrangements.

Clones were read by immunoSEQ multiplex PCR, and TCRdb kept only the in-frame ones, dropping some. The sample has some 200,000 clones, around 75% seen once. Per germline, CDR1 LNHDA and CDR2 SQIVND (reference sequence). Trimming took 11 bases from V and 6 from J, leaving 16 bases between them. The CDR3 is 12 amino acids. The TCR comes from a human donor with chronic lymphocytic leukemia. This chain joins TRBV19 and TRBJ1-2; D unresolved. This specimen was PBMCs, taken after 12 months of ibrutinib treatment. The CDR3 DNA follows: TGTGCCCCCCGCGGGCGTGGCGATGGCTACACCTTC. This gives the protein CAPRGRGDGYTF.